This TCR beta chain stems from a study of cytomegalovirus exposure and HLA in healthy donors. Sequencing used immunoSEQ multiplex PCR; TCRdb keeps in-frame clones, though not all of them. Of 160,000 or so clones listed, 88% were seen once; the top ten hold almost 3%. Germline CDR1 SQVTM, CDR2 ANQGSEA. V lost 7 bases to trimming and J lost 6 bases, with 13 bases between them. This CDR3 comprises 11 residues. Study conclusions and caveats: Across donors, most TCRs were seen rarely, yet some public ones were widespread. Altogether, 150 or so TCR beta chains were recorded as cytomegalovirus-associated.

While the first cohort had over 650 subjects, the donors belonged to the separate validation cohort of over a hundred subjects. On this clone itself: What it binds is not known.

The TCR originated in a young man in good health and CMV-seronegative. V gene TRBV29-1 combines with J gene TRBJ2-7; the D gene is possibly TRBD1 (5 bases). The sample was PBMCs. CDR3 in DNA: TGCAGCGCAAGGGGCAGCTTCGAGCAGTACTTC. Amino acids: CSARGSFEQYF.